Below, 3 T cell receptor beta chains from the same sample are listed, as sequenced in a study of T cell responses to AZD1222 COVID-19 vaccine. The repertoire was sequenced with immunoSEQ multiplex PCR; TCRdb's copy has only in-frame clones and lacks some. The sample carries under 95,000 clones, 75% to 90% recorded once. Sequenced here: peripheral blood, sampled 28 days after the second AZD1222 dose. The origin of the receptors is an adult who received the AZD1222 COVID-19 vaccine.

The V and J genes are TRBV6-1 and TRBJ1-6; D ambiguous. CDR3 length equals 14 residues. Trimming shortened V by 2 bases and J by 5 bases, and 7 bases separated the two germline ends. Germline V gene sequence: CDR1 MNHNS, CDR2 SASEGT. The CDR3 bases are TGTGCCAGCAGTGAACGTTTTAATAATTCACCCCTCCACTTT. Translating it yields CASSERFNNSPLHF.

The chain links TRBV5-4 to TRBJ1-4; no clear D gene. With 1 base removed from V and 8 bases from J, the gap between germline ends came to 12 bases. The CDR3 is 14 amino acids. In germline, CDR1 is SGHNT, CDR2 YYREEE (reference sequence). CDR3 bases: TGTGCCAGCAGCTTGTCGCCAGGTGACGAAAAACTGTTTTTT. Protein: CASSLSPGDEKLFF.

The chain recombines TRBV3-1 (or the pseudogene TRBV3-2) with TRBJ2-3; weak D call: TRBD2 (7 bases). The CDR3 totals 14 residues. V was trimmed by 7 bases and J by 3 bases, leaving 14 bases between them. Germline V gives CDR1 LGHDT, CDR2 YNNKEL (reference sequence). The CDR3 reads CASKGGGRTDTQYF. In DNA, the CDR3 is TGTGCCAGCAAGGGAGGGGGGAGAACAGATACGCAGTATTTT.